Listed below are T cell receptor beta chains from one sample, sequenced in a study of T cell responses to AZD1222 COVID-19 vaccine. The method was immunoSEQ multiplex PCR; TCRdb's version includes in-frame clones alone and lacks a portion of them. The data hold some 97,000 clones, with less than 90% observed a single time. Sequencing was performed on peripheral blood, taken on day 0 of AZD1222 vaccination. Every receptor here comes from an adult in good health. CDR3s include the opening cysteine and the closing phenylalanine or tryptophan. D genes are given only for firm matches. Some rows have no size entry. The others give once, few or many, or a class for an expanded clone.

>TRBV4-1|-|TRBJ1-3|-
TGCGCCAGCAGCCAATCTTCCGGTGGGGGAAACACCATATATTTT
CASSQSSGGGNTIYF
>TRBV12-3/TRBV12-4|-|TRBJ1-2|-
TGTGCCAGCGGACCCCTTGGCTACACCTTC
CASGPLGYTF
>TRBV5-6|TRBD1|TRBJ1-1|-
TGTGCCAGCAGCTCCGATGGACAGGGTAACACTGAAGCTTTCTTT
CASSSDGQGNTEAFF
>TRBV5-1|TRBD2|TRBJ2-5|-
TGCGCCAGCAGCTTGGGTAGCGGGGACCTCCGGGAGACCCAGTACTTC
CASSLGSGDLRETQYF
>TRBV28|TRBD1|TRBJ1-2|-
TGTGCCAGCAGTTTATGGGGGGGACAGGGACTCTATGGCTACACCTTC
CASSLWGGQGLYGYTF
>TRBV7-9|TRBD2|TRBJ2-1|-
TGTGCCAGCAGCTTATGGGGCGGGAGAGGGGACTACAATGAGCAGTTCTTC
CASSLWGGRGDYNEQFF
>TRBV6-5|-|TRBJ2-2|few
TGTGCCAGCAGGTCTCTCACTGGCACCGGGGAGCTGTTTTTT
CASRSLTGTGELFF
>TRBV3-1/TRBV3-2|TRBD1|TRBJ2-5|-
TGTGCCAGCACCATAAGACAGGGGGAGACCCAGTACTTC
CASTIRQGETQYF
>TRBV4-1|TRBD2|TRBJ2-1|-
TGCGCCAGCAGCCAAGATAAGGGAGCGGGAGGACAATACAATGAGCAGTTCTTC
CASSQDKGAGGQYNEQFF
>TRBV7-3|-|TRBJ2-3|-
TGTGCCAGCAGCTTAAGTGGCCTTGGAGAAGCTACGCAGTATTTT
CASSLSGLGEATQYF
>TRBV7-9|-|TRBJ2-3|-
TGTGCCAGCAGCTTAGAACCGGGAGCCCCCGCAGATTTT
CASSLEPGAPADF
>TRBV7-2|-|TRBJ2-7|-
TGTGCCAGCAGCGTATACACCTCCTACGAGCAGTACTTC
CASSVYTSYEQYF
>TRBV9|-|TRBJ1-1|-
TGTGCCAGCAGCGGTTCACAGAGAATGAACACTGAAGCTTTCTTT
CASSGSQRMNTEAFF
>TRBV7-8|-|TRBJ1-1|once
TGTGCCAGCAGCCCCGATATAGACACTGAAGCTTTCTTT
CASSPDIDTEAFF
>TRBV4-2|-|TRBJ2-1|-
TGTGCCAGCAGCCAAGCCCTAGCGCAGAGTGAGCAGTTCTTC
CASSQALAQSEQFF
>TRBV5-1|TRBD1|TRBJ2-6|-
TGCGCCAGCAGCTTAACAGGGGCTGGGGCCAACGTCCTGACTTTC
CASSLTGAGANVLTF
>TRBV4-3|-|TRBJ2-3|-
TGCGCCAGCAGCCAAGATCCCGAGGGGCCACGCGACCTAAGTTATACGCAGTATTTT
CASSQDPEGPRDLSYTQYF
>TRBV19|-|TRBJ2-2|-
TGTGCCAGTAGTACAAACGGACAGCGAATCGGGGAGCTGTTTTTT
CASSTNGQRIGELFF
>TRBV27|-|TRBJ2-2|-
TGTGCCAGCAGTCGGGACCGGGAGCTGTTTTTT
CASSRDRELFF
>TRBV15|TRBD1|TRBJ1-4|-
TGTGCCACCAGCAGGACAGGGTTAGGGGAAAAACTGTTTTTT
CATSRTGLGEKLFF
>TRBV19|-|TRBJ1-4|-
TGTGCCACCCAAGGGATTGCAACTAATGAAAAACTGTTTTTT
CATQGIATNEKLFF
>TRBV28|-|TRBJ1-1|-
TGTGCCAGCAGTTTGATGGTGGGGAACACTGAAGCTTTCTTT
CASSLMVGNTEAFF
>TRBV5-1|TRBD2|TRBJ2-1|-
TGCGCCAGCAGCTTGGCAAAGGGGAGGGAGTATTACAATGAGCAGTTCTTC
CASSLAKGREYYNEQFF
>TRBV7-2|TRBD1|TRBJ1-2|-
TGTGCCAGCAGCTTGGGGACAGGGGGGGAAAACTATGGCTACACCTTC
CASSLGTGGENYGYTF